A selection of T cell receptor beta chains follows, all from one sample in a study of T cell changes during pregnancy in multiple sclerosis. Data came from immunoSEQ multiplex PCR; TCRdb stores just in-frame clones and leaves some out. The sample carries 70,000 to 100,000 clones, 90% to 95% recorded once. The sample was peripheral blood, taken in the first trimester of pregnancy. The receptors were gathered from a female donor with multiple sclerosis, enrolled in a pregnancy study. Both conserved end residues are part of each CDR3. A D gene is named only where the DNA matches it firmly. Some rows mark clone size as missing; the rest say once, few, many or name a class of expanded clone.

clone size,V gene,J gene,D gene,CDR3 DNA,CDR3 protein
.,TRBV18,TRBJ1-4,TRBD1,TGTGCCAGCTCACCACAGGGGGCTCCCGAAAAACTGTTTTTT,CASSPQGAPEKLFF
.,TRBV6-1,TRBJ1-4,TRBD1,TGTGCCAGCAGTGACAGGGGGCGAGAAGAAAAACTGTTTTTT,CASSDRGREEKLFF
.,TRBV30,TRBJ1-2,.,TGTGCCTGCGAGGCCTATGGCTACACCTTC,CACEAYGYTF
.,TRBV19,TRBJ2-1,TRBD1,TGTGCCAGTAGTCCGCCGGGACAGTACAATGAGCAGTTCTTC,CASSPPGQYNEQFF
.,TRBV4-1,TRBJ2-1,TRBD2,TGCGCCAGCAGCCAAGATCTTTCCAGCGGGGCCTTCAATGAGCAGTTCTTC,CASSQDLSSGAFNEQFF
.,TRBV6-5,TRBJ1-2,TRBD1,TGTGCCAGCAGTTCGGGACAGGGTCGCTACACCTTC,CASSSGQGRYTF
.,TRBV7-2,TRBJ1-1,TRBD1,TGTGCCAGCAGCGTAGGGACAGGGCTGTCGAAGACTGAAGCTTTCTTT,CASSVGTGLSKTEAFF
.,TRBV7-8,TRBJ2-7,.,TGTGCCAGCAGCCCCCGCGACGGGGCGGGGACAGCCGAGCAGTACTTC,CASSPRDGAGTAEQYF
.,TRBV9,TRBJ2-1,TRBD1,TGTGCCAGCACACAAAACGGCCGGACAGGGGTAGATGAGCAGTTCTTC,CASTQNGRTGVDEQFF
.,TRBV19,TRBJ2-6,.,TGTGCCAGTAGTGCAACAGGGTGGTCTGGGGCCAACGTCCTGACTTTC,CASSATGWSGANVLTF
.,TRBV6-6,TRBJ2-1,.,TGTGCCAGCAGCCATAGGGGGTGGAATGAGCAGTTCTTC,CASSHRGWNEQFF
.,TRBV7-7,TRBJ2-1,.,TGTGCTAGCAGCTTAGATACAATCTCCTACAATGAGCAGTTCTTC,CASSLDTISYNEQFF
.,TRBV9,TRBJ1-4,.,TGTGCCAGCAGCGTAGGGGGGTTTGGGGGGGCGAGGGAAAAACTGTTTTTT,CASSVGGFGGAREKLFF
.,TRBV28,TRBJ2-6,TRBD2,TGTGCCAGCAGTCGCGGGGGGTCTGGGGCCAACGTCCTGACTTTC,CASSRGGSGANVLTF
.,TRBV30,TRBJ2-7,TRBD1,TGTGCCTGGAGTGTACCTAGGACAGGGAACTACGAGCAGTACTTC,CAWSVPRTGNYEQYF
.,TRBV10-1,TRBJ2-1,TRBD1,TGCGCCAGCAGTGAACCAGGACAGGGACCGAATGAGCAGTTCTTC,CASSEPGQGPNEQFF
.,TRBV13,TRBJ2-7,.,TGTGCCAGCAGCTTAGGGTTTACCTACGAGCAGTACTTC,CASSLGFTYEQYF
.,TRBV30,TRBJ1-4,TRBD1,TGTGCCTGGAGTGTACAGGGGACTGAAAAACTGTTTTTT,CAWSVQGTEKLFF
.,TRBV15,TRBJ1-5,.,TGTGCCACCAGCAGGACAGTTGGAAATCAGCCCCAGCATTTT,CATSRTVGNQPQHF
.,TRBV9,TRBJ2-5,.,TGTGCCAGCAGCGTAGACGGGGAAGAGACCCAGTACTTC,CASSVDGEETQYF
.,TRBV30,TRBJ2-3,TRBD2,TGTGCCTGGAGTAAAGCGGGGGGGAATGAGAGAGATACGCAGTATTTT,CAWSKAGGNERDTQYF
.,TRBV9,TRBJ2-3,.,TGTGCCAGCAGCGCCCCCCCTTGGGCTAGCGAAGGGACAGATACGCAGTATTTT,CASSAPPWASEGTDTQYF
.,TRBV14,TRBJ2-7,.,TGTGCCAGCAGCCAAGCTGAGGTAGAGCAGTACTTC,CASSQAEVEQYF
.,TRBV30,TRBJ2-7,.,TGTGCCTGGAGCTCACCGGGGCGGGGGCTCTACGAGCAGTACTTC,CAWSSPGRGLYEQYF
.,TRBV19,TRBJ2-4,TRBD1,TGTGCCACCGCCGCCGTAGGACAGGGCGAGTACTTC,CATAAVGQGEYF
.,TRBV5-1,TRBJ2-7,.,TGCGCCAGCAGCTTGTTCACAGGGCAGTACTGGGACGAGCAGTACTTC,CASSLFTGQYWDEQYF
once,TRBV11-3,TRBJ2-3,TRBD1,TGTGCCAGCAGCGAAACAGGGGGCTTCGGCACAGATACGCAGTATTTT,CASSETGGFGTDTQYF
.,TRBV6-5,TRBJ1-1,.,TGTGCCAGCAGTTACATCCCAGGGGCCACTGAAGCTTTCTTT,CASSYIPGATEAFF
.,TRBV2,TRBJ2-2,.,TGTGCCAGCAATTATAGGGGGTGGAACGGGGAGCTGTTTTTT,CASNYRGWNGELFF
.,TRBV15,TRBJ2-7,.,TGTGCCACCAGACAGCTAAGCTCCTACGAGCAGTACTTC,CATRQLSSYEQYF
.,TRBV7-9,TRBJ1-1,TRBD1,TGTGCCAGCAGGGTGGGACAGGCCGGCACTGAAGCTTTCTTT,CASRVGQAGTEAFF
.,TRBV9,TRBJ2-5,TRBD2,TGTGCCAGCAGCGCGACGAGCGGGGGGAAAGAGACCCAGTACTTC,CASSATSGGKETQYF
.,TRBV18,TRBJ1-5,TRBD1,TGTGCCAGCTCACCAAGGGGACAGGGGATTCAGCCCCAGCATTTT,CASSPRGQGIQPQHF
.,TRBV14,TRBJ2-1,TRBD1,TGTGCCAGCAGCCAAGAAAACAGGGGGCAGTTCTTC,CASSQENRGQFF
.,TRBV7-3,TRBJ2-5,TRBD2,TGTGCCAGCAGCATCGGGACTAGCGGGGGTGAGACCCAGTACTTC,CASSIGTSGGETQYF
.,TRBV29-1,TRBJ2-2,TRBD1,TGCAGCGCTGAGGGACAGACGAACACCGGGGAGCTGTTTTTT,CSAEGQTNTGELFF
.,TRBV30,TRBJ2-1,TRBD2,TGTGCCTGGAGTCGAGGATGGGAAGCTAGCGGGGTAGGTCTGTTCTTC,CAWSRGWEASGVGLFF
.,TRBV19,TRBJ2-7,TRBD1,TGTGCCAGTAGTATATCTTCGGAGGACAGGGGGGACTACGAGCAGTACTTC,CASSISSEDRGDYEQYF
.,TRBV19,TRBJ1-1,.,TGTGCCAGTAGTATAGAAACGGGGAACACTGAAGCTTTCTTT,CASSIETGNTEAFF
.,TRBV7-8,TRBJ2-3,TRBD2,TGTGCCAGCAGCTTAGCGCTAGCGGGGGGCCTGAACACAGATACGCAGTATTTT,CASSLALAGGLNTDTQYF
.,TRBV11-1,TRBJ2-3,TRBD1,TGTGCCAGCAGCTTAGAGGACAGGAGCACAGATACGCAGTATTTT,CASSLEDRSTDTQYF
.,TRBV5-4,TRBJ2-1,.,TGTGCCAGCAGCTTGGCCTTGGCCGGGACTATGAGGGGGAATGAGCAGTTCTTC,CASSLALAGTMRGNEQFF
.,TRBV25-1,TRBJ2-7,TRBD2,TGTGCCAGCAGTAGCGGGGGGGCGGATGAGCAGTACTTC,CASSSGGADEQYF
.,TRBV7-3,TRBJ1-1,.,TGTGCCAGCAGCTTAATGTCAGTTATAAACACTGAAGCTTTCTTT,CASSLMSVINTEAFF
.,TRBV5-1,TRBJ1-2,TRBD1,TGCGCCAGCAGCCCCGACAGGGGCTATGGCTACACCTTC,CASSPDRGYGYTF
.,TRBV6-5,TRBJ2-7,TRBD2,TGTGCCAGCACTGCTGGAGCGGGGGACTACGAGCAGTACTTC,CASTAGAGDYEQYF
.,TRBV5-1,TRBJ1-1,.,TGCGCCAGCAGCTTGGAGGGTGGGGCGTCGAACACTGAAGCTTTCTTT,CASSLEGGASNTEAFF
.,TRBV27,TRBJ2-3,.,TGTGCCAGCCGGACTCGGACGGAGTTATCTAGCACAGATACGCAGTATTTT,CASRTRTELSSTDTQYF
.,TRBV6-4,TRBJ1-1,.,TGTGCCAGCAGTGTTAACCCAGGGAACACTGAAGCTTTCTTT,CASSVNPGNTEAFF